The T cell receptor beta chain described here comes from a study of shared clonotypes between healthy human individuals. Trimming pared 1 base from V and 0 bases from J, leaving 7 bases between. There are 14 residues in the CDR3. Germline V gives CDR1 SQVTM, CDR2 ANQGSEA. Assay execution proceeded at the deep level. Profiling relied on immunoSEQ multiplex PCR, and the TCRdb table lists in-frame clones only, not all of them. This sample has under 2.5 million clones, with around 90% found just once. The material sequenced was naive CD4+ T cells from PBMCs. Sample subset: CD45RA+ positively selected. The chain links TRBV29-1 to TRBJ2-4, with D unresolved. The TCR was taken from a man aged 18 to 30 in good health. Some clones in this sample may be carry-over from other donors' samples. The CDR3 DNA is TGCAGCGTTGAAGCCAAGTTAGCCAAAAACATTCAGTACTTC. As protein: CSVEAKLAKNIQYF. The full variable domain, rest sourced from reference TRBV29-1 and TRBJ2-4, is SAVISQKPSRDICQRGTSLTIQCQVDSQVTMMFWYRQQPGQSLTLIATANQGSEATYESGFVIDKFPISRPNLTFSTLTVSNMSPEDSSIYLCSVEAKLAKNIQYFGAGTRLSVL.